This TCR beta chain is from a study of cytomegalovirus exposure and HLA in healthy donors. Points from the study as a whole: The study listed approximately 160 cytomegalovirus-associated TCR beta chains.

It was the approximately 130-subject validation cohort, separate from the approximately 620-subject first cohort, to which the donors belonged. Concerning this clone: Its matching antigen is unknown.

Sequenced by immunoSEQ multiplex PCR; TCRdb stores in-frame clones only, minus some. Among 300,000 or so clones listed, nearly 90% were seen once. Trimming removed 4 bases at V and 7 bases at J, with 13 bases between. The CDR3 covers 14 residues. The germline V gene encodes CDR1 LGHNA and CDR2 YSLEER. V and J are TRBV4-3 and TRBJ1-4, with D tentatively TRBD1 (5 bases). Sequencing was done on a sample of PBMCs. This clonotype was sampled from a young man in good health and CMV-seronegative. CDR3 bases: TGCGCCAGCAGCCCCCGGACATCCGTTGAAAAACTGTTTTTT. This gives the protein CASSPRTSVEKLFF.